By share of the sample, the clone carrying this TCR beta chain is medium-sized. What it binds is not known. These data are taken from a study of vaccination and CD4 T cells after COVID-19. Indicated treatment: roughly 11-day PBMC culture with coronavirus spike peptide pools or control peptides (ViraFEST assay). Prior to the COVID-19 pandemic (2011-2018), the unexposed donor's CD4+ T cells were collected. CDR3 size: 13 residues. Germline assignment: CDR1 MNHEY and CDR2 SMNVEV (reference sequence). Trimming removed 3 bases at V and 5 bases at J, with 8 bases between. The study sequenced cultured CD4+ T cell DNA using the Oncomine TCR Beta short-read assay. TCRdb recomputed calls from the PCR reads with MiXCR, one row per CDR3 protein. The sample lists 7,000 to 9,000 distinct CDR3 sequences, roughly 32% occurring once.

Sequenced: CD4+ T cells from blood, cultured in vitro. The sequence was collected from a human donor in good health. The V call is TRBV27, the J call TRBJ1-5; D unclear. DNA of the CDR3: TGTGCCAGCAGTTTCGGCGAGGATCAGCCCCAGCATTTT. Translated, it gives CASSFGEDQPQHF.